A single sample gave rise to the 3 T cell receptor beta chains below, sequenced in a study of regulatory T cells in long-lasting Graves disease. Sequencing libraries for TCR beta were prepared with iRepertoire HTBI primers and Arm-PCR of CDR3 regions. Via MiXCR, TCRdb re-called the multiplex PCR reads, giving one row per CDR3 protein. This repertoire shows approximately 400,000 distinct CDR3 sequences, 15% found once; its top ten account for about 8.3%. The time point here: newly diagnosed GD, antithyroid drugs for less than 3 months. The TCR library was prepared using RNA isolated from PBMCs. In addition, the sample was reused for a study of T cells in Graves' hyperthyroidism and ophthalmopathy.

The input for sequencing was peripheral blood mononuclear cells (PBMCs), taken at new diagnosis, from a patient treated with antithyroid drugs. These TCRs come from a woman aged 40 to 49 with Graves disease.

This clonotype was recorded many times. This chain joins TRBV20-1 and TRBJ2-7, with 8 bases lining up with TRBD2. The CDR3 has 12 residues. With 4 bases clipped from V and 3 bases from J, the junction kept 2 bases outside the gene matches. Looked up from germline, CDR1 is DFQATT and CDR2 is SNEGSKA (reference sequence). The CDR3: CSANREGYEQYF. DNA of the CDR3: TGCAGTGCTAACCGGGAGGGCTACGAGCAGTACTTC.

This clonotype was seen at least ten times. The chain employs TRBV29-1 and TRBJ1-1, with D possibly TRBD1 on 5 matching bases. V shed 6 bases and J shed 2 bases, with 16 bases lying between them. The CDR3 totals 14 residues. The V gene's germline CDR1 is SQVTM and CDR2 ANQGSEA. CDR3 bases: TGCAGCGTCCCGGGGCCGCTGGGCAACACTGAAGCTTTCTTT. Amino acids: CSVPGPLGNTEAFF.

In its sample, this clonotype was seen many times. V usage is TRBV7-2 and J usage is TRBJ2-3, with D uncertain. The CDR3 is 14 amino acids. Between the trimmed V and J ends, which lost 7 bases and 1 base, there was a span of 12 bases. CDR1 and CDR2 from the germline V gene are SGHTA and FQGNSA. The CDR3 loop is CASTPGQGTDTQYF. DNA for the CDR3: TGTGCCAGCACCCCTGGGCAGGGCACAGATACGCAGTATTTT.